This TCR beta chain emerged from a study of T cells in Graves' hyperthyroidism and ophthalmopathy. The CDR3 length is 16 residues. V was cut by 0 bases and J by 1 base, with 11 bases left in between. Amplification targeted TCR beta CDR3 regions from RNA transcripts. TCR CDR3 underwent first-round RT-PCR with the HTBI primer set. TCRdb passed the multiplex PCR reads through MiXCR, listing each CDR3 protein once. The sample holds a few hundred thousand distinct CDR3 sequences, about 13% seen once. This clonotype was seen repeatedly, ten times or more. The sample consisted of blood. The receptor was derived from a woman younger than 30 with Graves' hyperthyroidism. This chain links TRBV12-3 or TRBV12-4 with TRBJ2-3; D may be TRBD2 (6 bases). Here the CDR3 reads CASSLADIAGTDTQYF. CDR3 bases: TGTGCCAGCAGTTTAGCGGATATAGCGGGCACAGATACGCAGTATTTT.